Presented here are 11 T cell receptor beta chains from one specimen sequenced in a study of blood T cells in healthy people across ages. Primers used in a second PCR of about 6 to 12 cycles were a sample-barcoded 5' primer and a J-beta primer mix. One entry per CDR3 protein results from TCRdb running MiXCR on the 5' RACE reads. The sample carries some 1,500,000 distinct CDR3 sequences, approximately 42% recorded once. Sequenced input: blood. The receptors originated from a woman aged 18-29 years in good health.

This clonotype was seen a handful of times. This chain connects TRBV20-1 to TRBJ2-1; D gene ambiguous. CDR3 length: 13 amino acids. Germline CDR1 reads DFQATT; CDR2 reads SNEGSKA (reference sequence). The V end was cut by 3 bases, the J end by 5 bases, with 11 bases between. CDR3 nucleotide sequence: TGCAGTGCTAGGCCCGGAGCTAACAATGAGCAGTTCTTC. It encodes CSARPGANNEQFF.

J is TRBJ2-1 and V is TRBV9; a possible D gene is TRBD2 (6 bases). The CDR3 sequence is 15 residues long. Germline V gene sequence: CDR1 SGDLS, CDR2 YYNGEE. Trimming removed 4 bases at V and 6 bases at J, with 17 bases between. The CDR3 loop is CASSLRRGGLNEQFF. CDR3 DNA: TGTGCCAGCAGCCTAAGGCGGGGAGGCCTCAATGAGCAGTTCTTC. The entire variable domain, with the rest obtained from reference TRBV9 and TRBJ2-1, is as follows: DSGVTQTPKHLITATGQRVTLRCSPRSGDLSVYWYQQSLDQGLQFLIQYYNGEERAKGNILERFSAQQFPDLHSELNLSSLELGDSALYFCASSLRRGGLNEQFFGPGTRLTVL.

This chain connects TRBV7-9 to TRBJ2-7; possibly TRBD2 for D (5 bases). The end of the DNA is better explained by TRBJ2-5, so the J call may be wrong. The length of the CDR3 is 14 residues. The germline V gene encodes CDR1 SEHNR and CDR2 FQNEAQ (reference sequence). CDR3: CASSDLSGRETQYF. The CDR3 DNA follows: TGTGCCAGCAGCGATCTCTCGGGGAGAGAGACCCAGTACTTC.

V usage is TRBV10-3 and J usage is TRBJ2-7; TRBD2 agrees at 9 bases. Germline V gene lookup returns CDR1 ENHRY and CDR2 SYGVKD. The CDR3 loop spans 15 amino acids. The V gene end was trimmed by 5 bases and the J gene end by 6 bases; junction bases not matched to a gene: 11. The CDR3 region is CAISRIGGLAVEQYF. For the CDR3, the DNA is TGTGCCATCAGTCGTATCGGGGGACTAGCAGTCGAGCAGTACTTC.

V gene TRBV4-1 combines with J gene TRBJ2-1; 14 bases line up with TRBD2. Unmatched junction bases numbered 11, after V lost 1 base and J lost 0 bases. This CDR3 contains 21 residues. CDR1 MGHRA and CDR2 YSYEKL come from the germline V gene. CDR3 region: CASSQGIGLAGGRSSYNEQFF. Written as DNA, the CDR3 is TGCGCCAGCAGCCAAGGCATAGGACTAGCGGGGGGCCGCAGCTCCTACAATGAGCAGTTCTTC.

This clonotype has only a few counts. The genes are TRBV2 and TRBJ1-2, with D unclear. The CDR3 covers 12 residues. V was trimmed by 8 bases and J by 2 bases, leaving 9 bases between them. The V gene's germline CDR1 is SNHLY and CDR2 FYNNEI. The CDR3 nucleotides are TGTGCCAGCCAAGGGCAGAACTATGGCTACACCTTC. The encoded protein is CASQGQNYGYTF.

V gene TRBV7-2 combines with J gene TRBJ2-1; 10 bases are a match to TRBD1. The CDR3 length is 17 residues. V gave up 5 bases and J gave up 7 bases; unmatched junction bases: 14. Germline lookup yields CDR1 SGHTA and CDR2 FQGNSA. CDR3 coding DNA: TGTGCCAGCAGCCGTGGCCCGGGACAGGGGACGGAAAATGAGCAGTTCTTC. This encodes CASSRGPGQGTENEQFF.

A note on this clonotype: A much larger clone differs by one base, so this may be a read error. The chain carries TRBV2 and TRBJ2-1; D remains unclear. The CDR3 contains 13 residues. CDR1 SNHLY and CDR2 FYNNEI come from the germline V gene. The V end was cut by 8 bases, the J end by 0 bases, with 8 bases between. The CDR3: CASPRSSYNEQFF. The CDR3 DNA reads TGTGCCAGCCCCAGGAGCTCCTACAATGAGCAGTTCTTC.

This clonotype was seen only once. The chain recombines TRBV27 with TRBJ1-2, with 7 bases aligning to TRBD1. Trimming cost V 6 bases and J 8 bases; bases outside gene matches: 9. CDR3 length equals 13 residues. Germline-derived CDR1 and CDR2 are MNHEY and SMNVEV (reference sequence). CDR3 DNA: TGTGCCAGCAGCCTTCGGACAGGCTTCGGCTACACCTTC. Amino acids: CASSLRTGFGYTF.

This clonotype was observed a handful of times. The rearrangement links TRBV4-2 to TRBJ2-5; 10 bases align to TRBD2. Germline-derived CDR1 and CDR2 are LGHNA and YNFKEQ. The CDR3 spans 17 residues. The V and J ends lost 2 bases and 11 bases, in that order; junction bases with no gene match: 17. The DNA of the CDR3 is TGTGCCAGCAGCCAAACCGCTATCCTAGCGGGGGACAATGAGCAGTACTTC. The encoded protein is CASSQTAILAGDNEQYF.

In this sample, this clonotype turned up once. This sequence joins TRBV27 and TRBJ2-1; 8 nucleotides agree with TRBD2. The CDR3 spans 18 residues. Germline CDR1 and CDR2: MNHEY and SMNVEV (reference sequence). Unmatched junction bases numbered 8, after V lost 1 base and J lost 0 bases. CDR3 in DNA: TGTGCCAGCAGTTTATACTGGATGAGCGGGAGCTCCTACAATGAGCAGTTCTTC. Translated, it gives CASSLYWMSGSSYNEQFF.